Listed below are T cell receptor delta chains from one sample, sequenced in a study of gamma-delta chains in newborns, infants, children. TCRdb fed the reads to CATT. This table holds about 5,200 delta-chain clones, 3% to 3.5% found once. The specimen was blood. These receptor sequences come from a child who was a newborn, infant or young child, either healthy, febrile or measles-vaccinated (not recorded which). The CDR3 runs from the conserved cysteine through the conserved F or W. The D gene is left open where the match is weak. Size tells how often a clone was seen (once, few, many) or the class of an expanded clone, and some rows leave it out.

size	length	J	V	D	CDR3
few	18	TRDJ1	TRDV1	-	CALGGPSAPLGERTKLIF
medium-sized	15	TRDJ2	TRDV2	TRDD3	CACDTLGDLTAQLFF
-	19	TRDJ3	TRDV2	TRDD3	CACDTLGDKSSWDTRQMFF
-	18	TRDJ2	TRDV2	TRDD3	CACDALLGDKALTAQLFF
-	13	TRDJ4	TRDV1	-	CALGELPASPLIF
medium-sized	20	TRDJ3	TRDV2	TRDD3	CACDKVLGDRSSWDTRQMFF
-	17	TRDJ3	TRDV2	TRDD3	CACDTLGDTWDTRQMFF
few	17	TRDJ3	TRDV2	TRDD3	CACDSTGGSWGTRQMFF
medium-sized	21	TRDJ1	TRDV1	TRDD3	CALGFQGPSCRWGIPTDKLIF
few	19	TRDJ1	TRDV1	-	CALGARRLGPWGYTDKLIF
few	18	TRDJ3	TRDV2	TRDD3	CACDPVLGDREDTRQMFF
few	21	TRDJ1	TRDV1	TRDD3	CALGELVSYGGLLGGTDKLIF
-	15	TRDJ1	TRDV2	TRDD3	CACDVLGDTRGKLIF
large	21	TRDJ3	TRDV2	TRDD3	CACDTVLGDTRSSWDTRQMFF
-	18	TRDJ3	TRDV2	TRDD3	CACDTILGDTWDTRQMFF
few	18	TRDJ3	TRDV2	TRDD3	CACDPLGDTRWDTRQMFF
medium-sized	19	TRDJ3	TRDV2	TRDD3	CACDRLGIQAPWDTRQMFF
few	23	TRDJ1	TRDV1	TRDD3	CALGEIHYEWDGGYSLYTDKLIF
few	16	TRDJ1	TRDV1	TRDD2	CALGDPSYCYTDKLIF
large	17	TRDJ3	TRDV2	TRDD3	CACDTLGDSWDTRQMFF
medium-sized	18	TRDJ1	TRAV29/DV5	TRDD3	CAAPARVGGGYDTDKLIF
medium-sized	17	TRDJ3	TRDV2	-	CACDTVTSSWDTRQMFF
few	20	TRDJ1	TRDV1	TRDD3	CALGELPPPTEGDSTDKLIF
-	18	TRDJ1	TRAV29/DV5	TRDD3	CAASAMSTGGYMTDKLIF
medium-sized	19	TRDJ3	TRDV2	TRDD3	CACDTLLGESSWDTRQMFF
-	19	TRDJ3	TRDV2	TRDD3	CACDTGGYVGSWDTRQMFF
-	21	TRDJ3	TRDV2	-	CACDTWGSRGASSWDTRQMFF
few	15	TRDJ1	TRDV2	TRDD3	CACDYWGIRTDKLIF
-	19	TRDJ3	TRDV2	TRDD3	CACDTGGYASSWDTRQVFF
few	18	TRDJ3	TRDV2	-	CACDTVLGGSWDTRQMFF
medium-sized	13	TRDJ1	TRDV2	-	CACDRILTDKLIF
few	18	TRDJ3	TRDV2	-	CACDTGGPLSWDTRQMFF
medium-sized	17	TRDJ1	TRDV2	TRDD3	CACDVLGDTQYTDKLIF
medium-sized	17	TRDJ3	TRDV2	TRDD3	CACDVLGDSWDTRQMFF
-	17	TRDJ3	TRDV2	TRDD3	CACDGIRGSWDTRQMFF
few	16	TRDJ1	TRDV3	-	CAFSPAWDRYTDKLIF
-	19	TRDJ2	TRDV2	TRDD3	CACDTVLGDPYTLTAQLFF
-	18	TRDJ3	TRDV2	-	CACDNAGGSSWDTRQMFF
few	18	TRDJ3	TRDV2	TRDD3	CACDTEWGIRRDTRQMFF
-	17	TRDJ1	TRAV29/DV5	TRDD3	CAARPSSLGDHTDKLIF
-	18	TRDJ3	TRDV2	-	CACDTGPGDTWDTRQMFF
few	17	TRDJ3	TRDV2	TRDD3	CACDVTGGAWDTRQMFF
few	24	TRDJ3	TRDV1	TRDD3	CALGELPTPAYWGTSSWDTRQMFF
large	16	TRDJ2	TRDV2	TRDD3	CACDTVGDTLTAQLFF
few	18	TRDJ1	TRDV1	TRDD3	CALGGFSTGGYHPYKLIF
medium-sized	19	TRDJ3	TRDV2	TRDD3	CACDKYWGISSWDTRQMFF
-	16	TRDJ2	TRDV2	TRDD3	CACDTLGEALTAQLFF
-	17	TRDJ1	TRDV1	TRDD3	CALGDPGTGGYTDKLIF
few	20	TRDJ3	TRDV2	-	CACDTGSLIQSSWDTRQMFF
few	18	TRDJ3	TRAV29/DV5	-	CAASFPPGWSWDTRQMFF
medium-sized	14	TRDJ2	TRDV2	TRDD3	CACDKWGMTAQLFF
few	19	TRDJ3	TRDV2	TRDD3	CACDTWGTRRSWDTRQMFF
-	18	TRDJ1	TRDV2	TRDD3	CACDLVLGDTHYTDKLIF